This T cell receptor beta chain was sequenced for a study of shared clonotypes between healthy human individuals. General study points: In contrast to clonotypes shared by all four donors, non-shared clonotypes had lower generation probabilities.

V lost 7 bases, J lost 0 bases, and 2 bases lay in between. The germline V gene has CDR1 SEHNR and CDR2 FQNEAQ (reference sequence). CDR3 length equals 11 residues. With respect to this clone: Its target is unknown. Other DNA sequences in this specimen translate into the identical CDR3.

Here immunoSEQ multiplex PCR was the method, and the copy in TCRdb shows in-frame clones only, minus some. The repertoire consists of 2 million to 2.5 million clones, with more than 90% occurring once and the leading ten covering 0.1% to 0.15%. The clonotype comes from a man aged 18 to 29 in good health. The chain has TRBV7-9 and TRBJ2-3, with D unclear. What was sequenced was naive CD4+ T cells sorted from blood. Subset in this sample: CD45RA+ positively selected. Here the CDR3 reads CASTSTDTQYF. CDR3 nucleotides: TGTGCCAGCACCAGCACAGATACGCAGTATTTT.